This entry features one T cell receptor beta chain sequence. TCRdb's table, derived via immunoSEQ multiplex PCR, lists solely in-frame clones and lacks some. The repertoire holds around 35,000 clones, with around 86% as singletons. The CDR3 has 15 residues. V was pared by 1 base and J by 3 bases, with 10 bases between. Germline loops: CDR1 LGHNA, CDR2 YSLEER. The sample originates from a study of OX40 agonist ivuxolimab in advanced cancers. The source of this sequence is an adult with an advanced solid tumor such as melanoma, head and neck, liver or kidney cancer. Source: CD4+ or CD8+ T cells sorted from blood, taken in a trial of the OX40 agonist ivuxolimab. The chain recombines TRBV4-3 with TRBJ2-1, with D unresolved. The CDR3 DNA sequence: TGCGCCAGCAGCCAAGGTAAGAGGAACTACAATGAGCAGTTCTTC. This gives the protein CASSQGKRNYNEQFF.